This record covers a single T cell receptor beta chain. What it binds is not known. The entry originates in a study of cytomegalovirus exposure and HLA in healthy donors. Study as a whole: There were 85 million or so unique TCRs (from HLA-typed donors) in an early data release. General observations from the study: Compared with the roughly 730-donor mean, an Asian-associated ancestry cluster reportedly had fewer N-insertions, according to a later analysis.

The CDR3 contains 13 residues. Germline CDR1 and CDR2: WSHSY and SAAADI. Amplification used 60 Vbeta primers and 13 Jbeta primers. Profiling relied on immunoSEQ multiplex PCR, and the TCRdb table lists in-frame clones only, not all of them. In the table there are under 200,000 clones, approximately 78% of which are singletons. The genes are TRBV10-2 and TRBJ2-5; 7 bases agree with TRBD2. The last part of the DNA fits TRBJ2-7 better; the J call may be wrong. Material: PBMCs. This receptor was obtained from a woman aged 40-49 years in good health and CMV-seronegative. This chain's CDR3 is CASSSGGAYEQYF. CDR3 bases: TGCGCCAGCTCCTCGGGGGGAGCCTACGAGCAGTACTTC.